The 8 T cell receptor beta chains given below trace back to one sample, sequenced in a study of identical twins. TCRdb redid the calling of the 5' RACE reads with MiXCR, one entry per CDR3 protein. The sample holds 350,000 or so distinct CDR3 sequences; roughly 12% are singletons and the top ten take just over 7%. This same sample was also taken into another study, of yellow fever vaccine responses in identical twins.

The specimen was CD8+ T cells sorted from blood. All receptors come from a woman aged 18-29 years in good health.

V usage is TRBV3-1 and J usage is TRBJ1-2; D gene unclear. Germline values: CDR1 LGHDT, CDR2 YNNKEL (reference sequence). Trimming removed 6 bases at V and 6 bases at J, with 11 bases between. The CDR3 totals 12 residues. The DNA of the CDR3 is TGTGCCAGCAGTCCGGACCAGAATGGCTACACCTTC. Amino acid sequence: CASSPDQNGYTF.

The table lists this clonotype with many counts. The chain has TRBV4-1 and TRBJ2-1; D unresolved. V was cut by 6 bases and J by 5 bases, with 5 bases left in between. The CDR3 covers 11 residues. Germline values: CDR1 MGHRA, CDR2 YSYEKL. CDR3 sequence: CASRADNEQFF. The CDR3 DNA is TGCGCCAGCAGGGCAGACAATGAGCAGTTCTTC.

The gene calls are TRBV27 and TRBJ2-7; D may match TRBD1 or TRBD2 (5 bases each). Per the germline V gene, CDR1 is MNHEY and CDR2 is SMNVEV (reference sequence). The V and J ends lost 4 bases and 5 bases respectively, with 15 bases between them. This CDR3 region has 14 residues. CDR3 sequence reads: CASSSFVGAHEQYV. For the CDR3, the DNA is TGTGCCAGCAGTTCGTTCGTCGGGGCACACGAGCAGTACGTC.

The chain uses TRBV5-1 and TRBJ1-1; maybe TRBD1 (5 bases). Germline V gives CDR1 SGHRS, CDR2 YFSETQ. Trimming shortened V by 6 bases and J by 0 bases, and 12 bases separated the two germline ends. CDR3 length: 14 residues. The CDR3 protein is CASTRSGLNTEAFF. The DNA for the CDR3 is TGCGCCAGCACCAGATCGGGGCTGAACACTGAAGCTTTCTTT.

At least ten counts were recorded for this clonotype. The V and J genes are TRBV12-3 or TRBV12-4 and TRBJ1-5; no definite D call. Between the trimmed V and J ends, which lost 2 bases and 0 bases, there was a span of 5 bases. The CDR3 runs to 14 residues. The CDR3 DNA reads TGTGCCAGCAGTTTAATTTATAGCAATCAGCCCCAGCATTTT. Its translation: CASSLIYSNQPQHF.

This sequence joins TRBV5-1 and TRBJ2-3; D may be TRBD2 (5 bases). Germline V gives CDR1 SGHRS, CDR2 YFSETQ. V was clipped by 1 base and J by 1 base, with 7 bases between them. The CDR3 is 14 amino acids. The CDR3 loop is CASSLMGGTDTQYF. The CDR3 DNA reads TGCGCCAGCAGCTTGATGGGAGGCACAGATACGCAGTATTTT.

J is TRBJ2-7 and V is TRBV20-1, with D perhaps matching TRBD2 (5 bases). V gave up 6 bases and J gave up 0 bases, with 12 bases separating them. The CDR3 covers 13 residues. Germline V gene lookup returns CDR1 DFQATT and CDR2 SNEGSKA (reference sequence). The CDR3 DNA follows: TGCAGTGCCCCTGGGAGCCTCTCCTACGAGCAGTACGTC. This translates into CSAPGSLSYEQYV.

V usage is TRBV28 and J usage is TRBJ2-5, with 8 bases matching TRBD2. CDR3 length: 14 residues. The ends lost 6 bases at V and 3 bases at J; junction bases unmatched: 6. Germline CDR1 reads MDHEN; CDR2 reads SYDVKM. The DNA for the CDR3 is TGTGCCAGCAGCCCGGGACTAGTCGAAGAGACCCAGTACTTC. It codes for CASSPGLVEETQYF.